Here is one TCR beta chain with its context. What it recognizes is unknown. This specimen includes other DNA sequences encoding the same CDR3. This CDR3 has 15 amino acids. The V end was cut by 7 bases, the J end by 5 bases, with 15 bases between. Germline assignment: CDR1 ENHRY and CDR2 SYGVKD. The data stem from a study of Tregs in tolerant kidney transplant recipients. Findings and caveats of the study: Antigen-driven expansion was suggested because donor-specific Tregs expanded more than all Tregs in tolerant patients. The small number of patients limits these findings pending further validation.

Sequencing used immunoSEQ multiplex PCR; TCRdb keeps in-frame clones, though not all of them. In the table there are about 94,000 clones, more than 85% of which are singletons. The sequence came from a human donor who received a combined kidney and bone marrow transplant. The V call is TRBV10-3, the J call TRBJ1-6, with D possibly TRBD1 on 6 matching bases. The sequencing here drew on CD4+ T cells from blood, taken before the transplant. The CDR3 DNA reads TGTGCCATCACTGACAGGATGGGAGATAATTCACCCCTCCACTTT. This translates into CAITDRMGDNSPLHF.